The 25 T cell receptor beta chains below all came from one sample that was sequenced in a study of spatial heterogeneity in lung cancer (dated by TCRdb to about 2019). Reading the label with the study, this specimen's time point is: sample taken at primary tumor resection. Their antigen targets remain unknown. The library was obtained by 5' RACE. Sequenced on a NextSeq 500. Starting from the raw public reads, TCRdb applied fastp trimming at Q25, assembled clones with MiXCR and retained in-frame beta chains. A single entry per CDR3 protein holds the most common genes and DNA from its merged rows. This sample comprises 20,000 to 25,000 distinct CDR3 sequences, around 5% of them detected only once. About 9.8% of the sample lies in the top ten. The paper's findings and limits, for the study overall: A correlation was observed between the number of expanded intratumoral alpha and beta TCRs and the tumor nonsynonymous mutation count.

The starting material was lung tumor tissue, obtained at surgery. The receptors stem from a male donor with early-stage non-small cell lung cancer.

Many counts were recorded for this clonotype. The J gene is TRBJ2-3, the V gene TRBV5-1; TRBD2 aligns across 9 bases. The germline V gene has CDR1 SGHRS and CDR2 YFSETQ. The CDR3 is made up of 17 amino acids. Trimming removed 0 bases from V and 0 bases from J; junction bases left unmatched: 5. This CDR3 reads CASSLASSGASTDTQYF. The CDR3 DNA is TGCGCCAGCAGCTTGGCCTCTAGCGGGGCTAGCACAGATACGCAGTATTTT.

The V gene is TRBV6-5, the J gene TRBJ1-6; a weak D match, TRBD1 (5 bases). The CDR3 has 15 amino acids. Per germline, CDR1 MNHEY and CDR2 SVGAGI. V gave up 0 bases and J gave up 8 bases, with 11 bases separating them. CDR3 coding DNA: TGTGCCAGCAGTTACTCAAACAGGTTGGATTCACCCCTCCACTTT. Translating gives CASSYSNRLDSPLHF.

This clonotype has a count of ten or more. This chain links TRBV20-1 with TRBJ1-2, with 10 bases matching TRBD1. CDR1 is DFQATT, CDR2 SNEGSKA, per germline (reference sequence). The trim removed 7 bases at V and 4 bases at J, leaving 6 bases unmatched. The CDR3 runs to 13 residues. The CDR3 nucleotides read TGCAGTGTAGGACAGGGGGTTACCTATGGCTACACCTTC. The encoded protein is CSVGQGVTYGYTF.

The sample holds many counts of this clonotype. J is TRBJ2-5 and V is TRBV9; 7 bases fit TRBD1. Unmatched junction bases numbered 9, after V lost 5 bases and J lost 2 bases. CDR3 length: 15 residues. Germline loops: CDR1 SGDLS, CDR2 YYNGEE. Written as DNA, the CDR3 is TGTGCCAGCAGTTACACAGGGGAACCTCAAGAGACCCAGTACTTC. It yields the protein CASSYTGEPQETQYF.

This clonotype was detected many times. The rearrangement uses TRBV4-1 and TRBJ1-5; D call uncertain. Looked up from germline, CDR1 is MGHRA and CDR2 is YSYEKL. V lost 3 bases and J 3 bases, leaving 12 bases between the germline ends. The CDR3 runs 15 residues. This chain's CDR3 is CASSQSVAPNQPQHF. CDR3 coding DNA: TGCGCCAGCAGCCAGTCCGTGGCCCCCAATCAGCCCCAGCATTTT.

Many counts were recorded for this clonotype. The chain recombines TRBV7-9 with TRBJ2-2; D may match TRBD1 or TRBD2 (6 bases each). The ends were cut back, 3 bases at V and 7 bases at J, with 12 bases in the middle. The V gene's germline CDR1 is SEHNR and CDR2 FQNEAQ (reference sequence). This CDR3 is built from 14 residues. CDR3 loop: CASSFGGAGGELFF. The CDR3 DNA reads TGTGCCAGCAGCTTCGGGGGCGCCGGCGGGGAGCTGTTTTTT. The variable domain in full, with the rest retrieved from reference TRBV7-9 and TRBJ2-2, is DTGVSQNPRHKITKRGQNVTFRCDPISEHNRLYWYRQTLGQGPEFLTYFQNEAQLEKSRLLSDRFSAERPKGSFSTLEIQRTEQGDSAMYLCASSFGGAGGELFFGEGSRLTVL.

The rearrangement links TRBV7-8 to TRBJ2-3, with 9 bases identical to TRBD2. Germline V gene lookup returns CDR1 SGHVS and CDR2 FQNEAQ. V lost 5 bases, J lost 0 bases, and 9 bases stayed unmatched. The CDR3 runs 17 residues. CDR3 DNA: TGTGCCAGCAGCGCCAGACTAGCGGCGGCTAGCACAGATACGCAGTATTTT. Protein: CASSARLAAASTDTQYF.

This clonotype is medium-sized within its sample. The rearrangement joins TRBV28 to TRBJ2-3; TRBD1 might be the D (5 bases). Germline CDR1 reads MDHEN; CDR2 reads SYDVKM. The CDR3 has 16 residues. The germline V and J ends were trimmed by 4 bases and 1 base, with 15 bases remaining between them. The CDR3, as DNA: TGTGCCAGCAGTTCCCCTCAGGGCGTGGGCACAGATACGCAGTATTTT. Amino acid sequence: CASSSPQGVGTDTQYF. Full variable domain (remainder filled in from reference TRBV28 and TRBJ2-3): DVKVTQSSRYLVKRTGEKVFLECVQDMDHENMFWYRQDPGLGLRLIYFSYDVKMKEKGDIPEGYSVSREKKERFSLILESASTNQTSMYLCASSSPQGVGTDTQYFGPGTRLTVL.

This clonotype was seen ten or more times. V is TRBV28 and J is TRBJ2-5; TRBD2 matches at 12 bases. The CDR3 is 14 residues long. Germline CDR1 reads MDHEN; CDR2 reads SYDVKM. J gave up 2 bases and V 5 bases, and 0 bases lay outside the gene matches. The CDR3 is CASSGLAGQETQYF. The CDR3 DNA follows: TGTGCCAGCAGTGGACTAGCGGGACAAGAGACCCAGTACTTC.

J is TRBJ2-1 and V is TRBV28; TRBD1 aligns across 7 bases. Germline V gene sequence: CDR1 MDHEN, CDR2 SYDVKM. This CDR3 comprises 14 residues. The ends lost 6 bases at V and 5 bases at J; junction bases unmatched: 7. Here the CDR3 reads CASRLTGKHNEQFF. The CDR3, as DNA: TGTGCCAGCAGACTGACAGGGAAACACAATGAGCAGTTCTTC.

With regard to this clonotype: This clone may be a read error of a much larger clone one base away. This chain uses TRBV6-6 with TRBJ2-7, with D tentatively TRBD2 (5 bases). Looked up from germline, CDR1 is MNHNY and CDR2 is SVGAGI (reference sequence). The CDR3 extends over 12 amino acids. CDR3 nucleotides: TGTGCCAGCAGTTACTTCGGAGGCGAGCAGAACTTC. Its translation: CASSYFGGEQNF.

Ten or more counts support this clonotype. The gene calls are TRBV7-2 and TRBJ2-7, with 8 nucleotides matching TRBD1. The CDR3 covers 15 residues. Germline CDR1 and CDR2: SGHTA and FQGNSA. Unmatched junction bases numbered 7, after V lost 4 bases and J lost 2 bases. This CDR3 reads CASSSSGQGTYEQYF. The CDR3 DNA sequence: TGTGCCAGCAGCTCCTCAGGACAGGGCACCTACGAGCAGTACTTC.

The table lists this clonotype with many counts. The V and J genes are TRBV6-2 or TRBV6-3 and TRBJ2-1; the D is unclear. Per the germline V gene, CDR1 is MNHEY and CDR2 is SVGEGT. This CDR3 region has 12 residues. With 4 bases removed from V and 9 bases from J, the gap between germline ends came to 10 bases. The CDR3 loop reads CASSSQWGEQFF. The CDR3 bases are TGTGCCAGCAGTTCCCAGTGGGGTGAGCAGTTCTTC.

This clonotype was seen repeatedly, ten times or more. The chain uses TRBV12-3 or TRBV12-4 and TRBJ2-7, with 15 bases aligning to TRBD2. This CDR3 region has 15 residues. V lost 3 bases and J lost 4; bases outside the gene matches: 1. CDR3 loop: CASSLGLAGGYEQYF. Here the CDR3 DNA reads TGTGCCAGCAGTTTGGGACTAGCGGGAGGATACGAGCAGTACTTC.

This clonotype was detected ten times or more. The V and J genes are TRBV18 and TRBJ1-3; TRBD1 agrees at 7 bases. The CDR3 contains 17 residues. V trimming: 3 bases; J trimming: 4 bases; junction bases outside the gene matches: 12. Germline loops: CDR1 KGHSH, CDR2 LQKENI. Here the CDR3 DNA reads TGTGCCAGCTCACCCGTTTCCGGGACAGCACTGGGAAACACCATATATTTT. Protein: CASSPVSGTALGNTIYF.

This clonotype was counted many times. The chain carries TRBV24-1 and TRBJ2-7, with D tentatively TRBD2 (6 bases). The germline gives CDR1 KGHDR, CDR2 SFDVKD. V was shortened by 4 bases and J by 3 bases, with 15 bases between the two germline ends. The CDR3 has 15 residues. The CDR3 loop is CATSDGAGDYYEQYF. In DNA, the CDR3 is TGTGCCACCAGTGACGGAGCGGGCGACTACTACGAGCAGTACTTC.

A remark on this clonotype: This may be a read error, as it is one base from a much larger clone. The final CDR3 position lacks the conserved phenylalanine or tryptophan, pointing to a likely read error. V gene TRBV6-2 or TRBV6-3 combines with J gene TRBJ2-7; 10 bases agree with TRBD2. Germline lookup yields CDR1 MNHEY and CDR2 SVGEGT. The CDR3 length is 15 residues. With 6 bases clipped from V and 2 bases from J, the junction kept 7 bases outside the gene matches. CDR3: CASRYTGTSAYEQYL. DNA of the CDR3: TGTGCCAGCAGGTACACCGGGACTAGCGCCTACGAGCAGTACCTC.

This clonotype was picked up many times. The rearrangement joins TRBV6-6 to TRBJ1-4; D perhaps matches TRBD1 (5 bases). The germline CDR1 and CDR2 sequences are MNHNY and SVGAGI (reference sequence). Trimming left V 0 bases short and J 9 bases short, with 17 bases between. CDR3 length equals 16 residues. CDR3 sequence reads: CASSYSSGGEVKKLFF. The CDR3, as DNA: TGTGCCAGCAGTTACTCCTCGGGAGGGGAGGTGAAAAAACTGTTTTTT.

This clonotype was seen repeatedly, ten times or more. V usage is TRBV20-1 and J usage is TRBJ1-6; D is unresolved. This CDR3 has 13 residues. V lost 2 bases, J lost 7 bases, and 9 bases lay in between. CDR1 DFQATT and CDR2 SNEGSKA come from the germline V gene (reference sequence). CDR3 sequence reads: CSARLTVNSPLHF. The CDR3, as DNA: TGCAGTGCTAGACTCACAGTCAATTCACCCCTCCACTTT.

This clonotype was counted at least ten times. The DNA of the CDR3 is TGCAGTGTAGTGGGGGGCCTTTACGAGCAGTACTTC. Protein sequence: CSVVGGLYEQYF. The chain is built from TRBV20-1 and TRBJ2-7; D may be TRBD1 or TRBD2 (6 bases each). The germline gives CDR1 DFQATT, CDR2 SNEGSKA (reference sequence). V was cut by 7 bases and J by 4 bases, with 14 bases left in between. The CDR3 runs to 12 residues.

This clonotype was picked up many times. The chain couples TRBV7-3 to TRBJ2-2; possible D gene TRBD1, 6 bases. This CDR3 region has 12 residues. Trimming pared 5 bases from V and 11 bases from J, leaving 12 bases between. Germline CDR1 SGHTA, CDR2 FQGTGA. The CDR3 bases are TGTGCCAGCAGCCTTTCAGGGGTCGAGCTGTTTTTT. Translated, it gives CASSLSGVELFF.

This clonotype has just a few counts. This chain links TRBV28 with TRBJ1-6, with D perhaps TRBD1 (6 bases). This CDR3 spans 16 amino acids. CDR1 and CDR2 (germline): MDHEN, SYDVKM. V dropped 7 bases and J dropped 0 bases, with 13 bases sitting between them. The CDR3 bases are TGTGCCAGCACCTCCACACAGGGCTCCTATAATTCACCCCTCCACTTT. Its translation: CASTSTQGSYNSPLHF.

This clonotype was picked up many times. The CDR3 DNA reads TGTGCCAGCAGCTGGCTCGCCGACGGTCCTCCCAATGAGCAGTTCTTC. This sequence encodes CASSWLADGPPNEQFF. The chain joins TRBV11-2 to TRBJ2-1, with unresolved D. V dropped 4 bases and J dropped 6 bases, with 19 bases sitting between them. CDR1 and CDR2 (germline): SGHAT, FQNNGV. The CDR3 runs 16 residues.

This chain uses TRBV20-1 with TRBJ2-7; 7 nucleotides line up with TRBD2. The CDR3 extends over 14 amino acids. V trimming: 8 bases; J trimming: 5 bases; junction bases outside the gene matches: 15. CDR1 is DFQATT and CDR2 is SNEGSKA in the germline V gene (reference sequence). The CDR3 spells CSSPAGEGKDEQYF. The CDR3 DNA sequence: TGCAGTTCCCCCGCGGGAGAAGGGAAAGACGAGCAGTACTTC.

This clonotype has at least ten counts. The chain employs TRBV7-2 and TRBJ2-1; TRBD2 matches at 10 bases. This CDR3 has 18 amino acids. V shed 1 base, J shed 5 bases, and the junction held 11 bases outside the gene matches. Germline CDR1 SGHTA, CDR2 FQGNSA. The CDR3: CASSLVALAGVANNEQFF. The CDR3, as DNA: TGTGCCAGCAGCTTAGTTGCCCTAGCGGGAGTCGCCAACAATGAGCAGTTCTTC.